This is a list of T cell receptor beta chains from one sample in a study of siplizumab effects on memory and regulatory T cells. Profiled with immunoSEQ multiplex PCR; TCRdb holds only in-frame clones, not every one. The sample records about 100,000 clones, less than 95% being singletons. Sequenced material: Tregs sorted from blood. The receptors were gathered from a human donor in good health. Both conserved end residues are part of each CDR3. The D gene is left open where the match is weak. Some rows mark clone size as missing; the rest say once, few, many or name a class of expanded clone.

once	TRBD2	TRBJ2-4	TRBV2	TGTGCCAAATCCGGGACTAGCGGTAAAAACATTCAGTACTTC	CAKSGTSGKNIQYF
NA	NA	TRBJ1-1	TRBV5-1	TGCGCCAGCAGCTTCGGGGGAAGGGGTATTGAAGCTTTCTTT	CASSFGGRGIEAFF
NA	NA	TRBJ2-7	TRBV7-9	TGTGCCAGCAGCGCGGGAACCACAGGCAGCTTCTACGAGCAGTACTTC	CASSAGTTGSFYEQYF
NA	NA	TRBJ1-4	TRBV29-1	TGCAGCGGGGCCTACAGGGCCGGGGGTGAAAAACTGTTTTTT	CSGAYRAGGEKLFF
NA	NA	TRBJ2-5	TRBV5-1	TGCGCCAGCAGTCCCGGGACCGCCCAAGAGACCCAGTACTTC	CASSPGTAQETQYF
NA	NA	TRBJ2-7	TRBV9	TGTGCCAGCAGCGTAGCGAGCGGACCAAACTACGAGCAGTACTTC	CASSVASGPNYEQYF
NA	TRBD2	TRBJ2-4	TRBV6-4	TGTGCCAGCAGTGACTCGGGTAGCGGGAGGGCCGTCGGTAGGTTAGTCTCCAAAAACATTCAGTACTTC	CASSDSGSGRAVGRLVSKNIQYF
NA	TRBD1	TRBJ1-5	TRBV6-6	TGTGCCAGCACTAAGAGGGCACAGGGGCCTCAGCCCCAGCATTTT	CASTKRAQGPQPQHF
once	NA	TRBJ2-1	TRBV6-6	TGTGCCAGCAGTCCCGGGACCGGGGGCACCTACAATGAGCAGTTCTTC	CASSPGTGGTYNEQFF
NA	NA	TRBJ2-1	TRBV11-3	TGTGCCTCTGCTAGGGGGAGCTCCTACAATGAGCAGTTCTTC	CASARGSSYNEQFF
NA	TRBD1	TRBJ1-5	TRBV10-3	TGTGCCATCAGTGGACAGGGGAATCAGCCCCAGCATTTT	CAISGQGNQPQHF
NA	NA	TRBJ1-2	TRBV27	TGTGCCAGCAGTTTACAGAGAGGTAACTATGGCTACACCTTC	CASSLQRGNYGYTF
once	NA	TRBJ2-2	TRBV5-1	TGCGCCAGCAGCTTTCTCGGCCTAACTGTATCCACCGGGGAGCTGTTTTTT	CASSFLGLTVSTGELFF
NA	NA	TRBJ2-5	TRBV27	TGTGCCAGCAGTTCCAGTCGTAAGACCCAGTACTTC	CASSSSRKTQYF
NA	NA	TRBJ2-7	TRBV7-9	TGTGCCAGCAGCCTCCGCCGGGGGACCACCTACGAGCAGTACTTC	CASSLRRGTTYEQYF
NA	NA	TRBJ2-5	TRBV21-1	TGTGCCAGCAGCAAAGAGAAGGAGACCCAGTACTTC	CASSKEKETQYF
NA	TRBD1	TRBJ1-4	TRBV2	TGTGCCAGCAGAAGGACAGGGGGAAGCGCAACTAATGAAAAACTGTTTTTT	CASRRTGGSATNEKLFF
once	TRBD2	TRBJ2-3	TRBV11-2	TGTGCCAGCAGCTTAAGGAGGACTAGCGGGACAGATACGCAGTATTTT	CASSLRRTSGTDTQYF
NA	TRBD1	TRBJ2-7	TRBV11-3	TGTGCCAGCAGCCCGGACAGGGGGCAAGAGCAGTACTTC	CASSPDRGQEQYF
NA	NA	TRBJ1-2	TRBV18	TGTGCCAGCTCCCCAAGGGGGACGGCTGGCTACACCTTC	CASSPRGTAGYTF
NA	TRBD1	TRBJ1-5	TRBV7-8	TGTGCCAGCAGCTTGGACAGGGATCGCAATCAGCCCCAGCATTTT	CASSLDRDRNQPQHF
NA	TRBD2	TRBJ2-1	TRBV5-4	TGTGCCAGCAGCTCGATAGCGGGATCCTACAATGAGCAGTTCTTC	CASSSIAGSYNEQFF
NA	NA	TRBJ1-5	TRBV4-1	TGCGCCAGCAGCCGGAGGGCGGCTAGCAATCAGCCCCAGCATTTT	CASSRRAASNQPQHF
NA	TRBD2	TRBJ2-1	TRBV5-1	TGCGCCAGCAGCTTGGTTAGGGTAGCGGGAGTGGAGAATGAGCAGTTCTTC	CASSLVRVAGVENEQFF
NA	TRBD2	TRBJ2-1	TRBV7-6	TGTGCCAGCAGCTTAGGAGGGACTAGTATCCGGAGCTCCTACAATGAGCAGTTCTTC	CASSLGGTSIRSSYNEQFF
once	TRBD1	TRBJ1-2	TRBV28	TGTGCCAGCAGTCTGGGGACAGCTGCTAACTATGGCTACACCTTC	CASSLGTAANYGYTF
few	NA	TRBJ1-5	TRBV6-5	TGTGCCAGCAGTCTCAGGGTGAATCAGCCCCAGCATTTT	CASSLRVNQPQHF
NA	NA	TRBJ1-5	TRBV28	TGTGCCAGCAGTCAACAGGGTCGCCTACAGCCCCAGCATTTT	CASSQQGRLQPQHF
NA	NA	TRBJ1-5	TRBV19	TGTGCCAGTAGTATTCTAGGGCAGTCCGGACGGCCCCAGCATTTT	CASSILGQSGRPQHF
NA	TRBD1	TRBJ1-5	TRBV7-2	TGTGCCAGCAGCGTCCGGGACAGGGGTGGACAGCCCCAGCATTTT	CASSVRDRGGQPQHF
NA	NA	TRBJ1-2	TRBV27	TGTGCCAGCAGTTTAGGCAGACAGTGGGGGTATGGCTACACCTTC	CASSLGRQWGYGYTF
NA	NA	TRBJ2-3	TRBV6-1	TGTGCCAGCAGTGAAGCGGGGGATACGCAGTATTTT	CASSEAGDTQYF
NA	TRBD1	TRBJ1-3	TRBV5-1	TGCGCCAGCAGCTTGGTAGGGACAGTCTCTGGAAACACCATATATTTT	CASSLVGTVSGNTIYF
NA	NA	TRBJ1-1	TRBV2	TGTGCCAGCAGTGAAGGTCTGTGGGGTAACACTGAAGCTTTCTTT	CASSEGLWGNTEAFF
NA	TRBD1	TRBJ2-1	TRBV2	TGTGCCAGCCGGGACAGGCTCCCCTACAATGAGCAGTTCTTC	CASRDRLPYNEQFF
NA	NA	TRBJ1-5	TRBV19	TGTGCCAGTAGGCCACTCCGGGACACGGATAGCAATCAGCCCCAGCATTTT	CASRPLRDTDSNQPQHF
NA	NA	TRBJ1-2	TRBV5-1	TGCGCCAGCAGCTTCAAGGGGGCTAACTATGGCTACACCTTC	CASSFKGANYGYTF
NA	NA	TRBJ2-2	TRBV7-9	TGTGCCAGCAGCAAAATAGCGACGAACACCGGGGAGCTGTTTTTT	CASSKIATNTGELFF
NA	NA	TRBJ2-3	TRBV6-5	TGTGCCAGCAGTTACCGAACACCATTCAGCACAGATACGCAGTATTTT	CASSYRTPFSTDTQYF
NA	NA	TRBJ2-3	TRBV29-1	TGCAGCGTTGATTCGGGAAGCACAGATACGCAGTATTTT	CSVDSGSTDTQYF
NA	TRBD1	TRBJ2-7	TRBV6-6	TGTGCCAGCAGTTACTCCCCGGGACAGAGGTACGAGCAGTACTTC	CASSYSPGQRYEQYF
NA	NA	TRBJ1-2	TRBV5-1	TGCGCCAGCAGCTTGAGAGGGGACTATGGCTACACCTTC	CASSLRGDYGYTF
NA	TRBD1	TRBJ2-2	TRBV28	TGTGCCAGCAGCTGGACAGGGAGGACCGGGGAGCTGTTTTTT	CASSWTGRTGELFF
NA	NA	TRBJ2-1	TRBV19	TGTGCCAGTAGAAAGGAGAGCTCCTACAATGAGCAGTTCTTC	CASRKESSYNEQFF
NA	NA	TRBJ2-2	TRBV11-2	TGTGCCAGCAGACCGGGACAATGGGGCACCGGGGAGCTGTTTTTT	CASRPGQWGTGELFF
NA	NA	TRBJ2-2	TRBV6-1	TGTGCCAGCAGTGAAAGGTACACCGGGGAGCTGTTTTTT	CASSERYTGELFF